Below, one T cell receptor beta chain is given with its context. Its antigen is as yet unknown. Using its own MiXCR run on the reads, TCRdb lists one record per CDR3 protein. Of hundreds of thousands of distinct CDR3 sequences detected, approximately 33% appear once; the ten largest clones hold around 15%. This entry comes from a study of T cell repertoires in cytomegalovirus infection. Study at large: Through public TCR beta signatures, both CMV infection and matching HLA type were indicated. Broader study findings: CMV-specific TCR beta clonotypes restricted by HLA-C were the ones dominating the ex vivo response.

Per the germline V gene, CDR1 is MNHNY and CDR2 is SVGAGI (reference sequence). The CDR3 loop spans 15 amino acids. V was clipped by 6 bases and J by 5 bases, with 19 bases between them. This clonotype was sampled from a human donor in good health (CMV status not recorded). Some clones in this sample may be carry-over from other donors' samples. This sample comprised cultured CD8+ T cells from PBMCs, obtained from culture after CMV antigen stimulation. This sequence joins TRBV6-6 and TRBJ1-2; D might be TRBD1 (6 bases). CDR3 bases: TGTGCCAGCAGCCTCACCGAATGGGACATTTATGGCTACACCTTC. Its translation: CASSLTEWDIYGYTF.